The entry below describes one T cell receptor beta chain. Antigen: not known. These data come from a study of CD8+ T cells in alopecia areata. Study at large: The duration of tofacitinib was 6 to 18 months, with 6 months off drug afterward. Findings and limits, study-wide: Higher clonality than in normal scalp was seen in lesional scalp, especially alopecia totalis/universalis. TCR sharing was clearer in mice than between patients, perhaps partly owing to patient HLA diversity. Administration of tofacitinib significantly diminished scalp clonality and expanded CD8+ clones within the top 100.

CDR3 length equals 13 residues. Between the trimmed V and J ends, which lost 2 bases and 5 bases, there was a span of 7 bases. Germline V gives CDR1 MNHEY, CDR2 SVGAGI. Treatment: oral pan-JAK inhibitor, 5-10 mg twice daily. RNA extraction and reverse transcription yielded cDNA as sequencing template. Profiling relied on immunoSEQ multiplex PCR, and the TCRdb table lists in-frame clones only, not all of them. The table lists some 80,000 clones, around 66% of them singletons. This clonotype was obtained from a human donor with alopecia areata. The rearrangement joins TRBV6-5 to TRBJ2-1; D not resolved. Sequencing used CD8+ T cells sorted from blood, obtained at week 24, from a patient treated with tofacitinib. CDR3 in DNA: TGTGCCAGCAGTTACGGCTGGGACAATGAGCAGTTCTTC. Its translation is CASSYGWDNEQFF.